This TCR beta chain was captured by sequencing in a study of T-cell memory formation after mild COVID-19 (dated by TCRdb to the early 2020s). Regarding the complete study: TCR sequence clusters from the two donors were largely donor specific. In a couple of donors, T-cell clones that expanded and contracted after mild COVID-19 were tracked by sequencing TCRalpha and TCRbeta repertoires over time. Two young, previously healthy adult volunteers made up the cohort, one male and one female.

V drops 1 base and J drops 2 bases, leaving 8 bases in between. The CDR3, from cysteine to phenylalanine, totals 14 residues. The CDR3 DNA has 42 bases and is translated from base 1. Sequences SNHLY (CDR1) and FYNNEI (CDR2) are obtained from the germline V gene. Points the paper makes about the study in general: Contracting CD4+ clones appeared mostly in the CM and EM memory subsets, whereas CD8+ clones were enriched in EMRA. Some responding clones were detected in pre-infection memory, suggesting pre-existing cross-reactive memory T cells joined the SARS-CoV-2 response. SARS-CoV-2 specificity was not confirmed for the second-wave clones peaking on day 37. The study included only a couple of mild cases, and larger cohorts that include severe cases with pre-infection samples were judged to be necessary. Clones that contracted from day 15 to 85 showed balanced CD4/CD8 phenotypes, whereas a second wave of clones that expanded from day 15 to 37 leaned towards CD4+.

Ficoll-Paque density gradient centrifugation was the method used to isolate PBMCs. The sample holds a few counts of this clonotype. There is no known antigen for this receptor. There are no base qualities to consult, and no much larger clone falls within one base. The sample was run on an Illumina NovaSeq 6000. TCRalpha and TCRbeta cDNA libraries were built by 5'RACE with constant-segment primers, adding sample barcodes and unique molecular identifiers. RNA was extracted from every sample with Trizol reagent. Libraries were amplified in two PCR steps, with a second sample barcode and Illumina TruSeq adapters added in the second step. Libraries were sequenced on an Illumina NovaSeq with 2 x 150 bp paired-end reads. For the original study's pipeline: With migec v1.2.7, reads were demultiplexed and then collapsed into UMI-guided consensus sequences. Using mixcr v2.1.11, UMI consensuses were aligned to TRA and TRB V and J templates and then assembled into clonotypes. A clonotype was counted as expanded or contracted only when both edgeR and NoisET called the clonotype significant, with the noise models trained on biological replicates. For edgeR calls, the cutoffs were a false discovery rate-adjusted p below 0.01 and a log2 fold-change threshold of 1. As an exploratory analysis of dynamics, PCA with hierarchical clustering was applied to max-normalized trajectories of the 1000 most abundant clonotypes. Separately sequenced CD4+ and CD8+ repertoires were used to assign a CD4 or CD8 phenotype to each responding clone. TCRdb reprocessed the public reads (quality trimming at Q25 with fastp, clone calling with MiXCR) and kept in-frame beta chains. A single entry per CDR3 protein holds the most common genes and DNA from its merged rows. Clone size and V and J calls follow TCRdb, not the original study. In this sample the table shows roughly 130,000 distinct CDR3 sequences, roughly 6% of which occur a single time. The ten top clones hold 2% to 2.5% of the sample.

The rearrangement joined TRBV2 to TRBJ1-1, and the D gene may be TRBD1, 6 bases matching. The specimen was PBMCs or a T cell subset sorted from them (not recorded which). This receptor was taken from an adult woman who had mild COVID-19 (a few samples of this study predate the infection). The sample titles of this study are shuffled in the database, so cell type and time point are left out; the donor was told from shared clones. The CDR3 region reads CASSEGGGNTEAFF. Here is the DNA: TGTGCCAGCAGTGAAGGCGGGGGCAACACTGAAGCTTTCTTT.